This T cell receptor beta chain came from a study of blood T cell repertoires in COVID-19. Turning to the study itself: Samples taken during acute and convalescent COVID-19 were collected in the United States, Italy and Spain.

The method was immunoSEQ multiplex PCR; TCRdb's version includes in-frame clones alone and lacks a portion of them. The sample comprises some 210,000 clones, about 90% of which are singletons, and 0.82% rests with the top ten. Sequenced sample: peripheral blood. This TCR was sampled from a man in his 60s with COVID-19, enrolled during active disease.

The CDR3 bases are TGTGCCAGCAGCTTTCGTGGACAGGGATACTCCTACGAGCAGTACTTC. Translation gives CASSFRGQGYSYEQYF. The chain uses TRBV5-6 and TRBJ2-7, with TRBD1 matching 8 bases. The junction had 7 bases not matched to a gene; V was cut back by 2 bases and J by 0 bases. The CDR3 is made up of 16 amino acids. CDR1 is SGHDT, CDR2 YYEEEE, per germline. Full variable domain (remainder filled in from reference TRBV5-6 and TRBJ2-7): DAGVTQSPTHLIKTRGQQVTLRCSPKSGHDTVSWYQQALGQGPQFIFQYYEEEERQRGNFPDRFSGHQFPNYSSELNVNALLLGDSALYLCASSFRGQGYSYEQYFGPGTRLTVT.